What follows is one T cell receptor beta chain and its context. No antigen is known for it. A single base separates this from a much larger clone, so it may be a read error. Among the exclusions were patients with other autoimmune diseases, uncontrolled infections, pregnancy or lactation. Reliance was placed on clinical symptoms, serum thyroxine, TRAb, thyroid ultrasound and orbital computed tomography for diagnosis. RNA served as the template for amplifying TCR beta CDR3 regions. Scientists carried out first-round RT-PCR using HTBI primers and then a second-round multiplex PCR. TCRdb reprocessed the multiplex PCR reads via MiXCR and lists one record per CDR3 protein. Found here are 500,000 to 700,000 distinct CDR3 sequences, roughly 40% of them singletons; the top ten hold 3.5% to 5%. The sample is drawn from a study of Graves' ophthalmopathy and Graves' hyperthyroidism. Study-level points and caveats: Sensitivity reached just under 90% and specificity roughly 82% for a 13-signature model separating ophthalmopathy from stable hyperthyroidism. In blood appeared most of the expanded thyroid clonotypes whose frequency exceeded 0.001.

Sequenced sample: peripheral blood or thyroid tissue (not recorded which). The sequence came from an adult man with Graves' hyperthyroidism.

This chain's CDR3 is CSARSDRVNEKLFF. As DNA, the CDR3 is TGCAGTGCTAGAAGTGACAGGGTTAATGAAAAACTGTTTTTT. The chain has TRBV20-1 and TRBJ1-4, with 7 bases that match TRBD1. Germline CDR1 is DFQATT and CDR2 is SNEGSKA (reference sequence). V was clipped by 2 bases and J by 4 bases; unmatched bases: 4. The CDR3 runs 14 residues.